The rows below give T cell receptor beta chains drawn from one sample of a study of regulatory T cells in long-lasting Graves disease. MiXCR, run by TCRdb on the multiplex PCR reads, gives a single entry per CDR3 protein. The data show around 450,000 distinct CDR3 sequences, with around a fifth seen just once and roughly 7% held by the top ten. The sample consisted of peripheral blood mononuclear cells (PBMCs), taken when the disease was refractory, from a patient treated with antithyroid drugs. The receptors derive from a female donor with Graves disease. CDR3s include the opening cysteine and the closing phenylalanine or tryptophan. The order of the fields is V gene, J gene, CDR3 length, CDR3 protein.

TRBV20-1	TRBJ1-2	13	CSAARGVDYGYTF
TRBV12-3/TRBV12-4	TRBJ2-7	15	CASSLALGTVGEQYF
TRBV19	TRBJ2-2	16	CASITYATAPRGELFF
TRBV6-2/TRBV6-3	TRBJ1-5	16	CASSYKGPYSNQPQHF
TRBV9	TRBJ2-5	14	CASSVDVEGPTQYF
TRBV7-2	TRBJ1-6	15	CASSGRDILDSPLHF
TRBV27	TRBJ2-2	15	CASSLGTVLTGELFF
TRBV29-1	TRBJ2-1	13	CSGGTDSRDEQFF
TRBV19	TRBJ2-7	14	CASSIMGSSYEQYF
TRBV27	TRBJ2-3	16	CASSLNGNIAHSAQYF
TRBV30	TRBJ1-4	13	CAWSNLDNEKLFF
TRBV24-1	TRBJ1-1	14	CATSEGTMNTEAFF
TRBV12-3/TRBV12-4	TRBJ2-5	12	CASSGQAETQYF
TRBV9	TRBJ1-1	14	CASSAGTSNTEAFF
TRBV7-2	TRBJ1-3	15	CASSLTAGTGNTIYF
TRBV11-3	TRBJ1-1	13	CASSWTGDTEAFF
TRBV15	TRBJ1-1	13	CATSGLPNTEAFF
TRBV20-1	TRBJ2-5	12	CSARDRQETQYF
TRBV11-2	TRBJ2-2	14	CASSLLGYTGELFF
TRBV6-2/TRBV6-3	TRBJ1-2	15	CASSPYSGANYGYTF
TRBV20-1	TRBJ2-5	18	CSANIPYMIQGNEETQYF
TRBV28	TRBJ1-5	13	CASTPGGNQPQHF
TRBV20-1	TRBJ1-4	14	CSARGGKWGEKLFF
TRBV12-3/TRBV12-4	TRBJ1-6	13	CASGSDSNSPLHF
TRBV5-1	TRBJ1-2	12	CASSLGTSGYTF
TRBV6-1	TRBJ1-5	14	CASSQGQGNQPQHF
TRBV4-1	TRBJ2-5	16	CASSQGSDGWQETQYF
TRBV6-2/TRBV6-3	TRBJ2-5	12	CASIPTWGTQYF
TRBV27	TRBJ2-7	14	CASSLGGLDNEQYF
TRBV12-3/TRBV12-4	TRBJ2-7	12	CASTGQSDEQYF
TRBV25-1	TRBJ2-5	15	CASSELGQGEETQYF
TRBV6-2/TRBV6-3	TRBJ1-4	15	CASSFAGTGSNLGFF
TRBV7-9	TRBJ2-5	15	CASKRTSGLQETQYF
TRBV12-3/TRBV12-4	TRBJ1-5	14	CASRGGLAYQPQHF
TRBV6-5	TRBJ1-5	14	CASSYGLNNQPQHF
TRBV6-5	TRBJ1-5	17	CASSYEENRGGNQPQHF
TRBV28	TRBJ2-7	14	CASTAGAGVREQYF
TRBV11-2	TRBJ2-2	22	CASSQIISGTLRPGTNTGELFF
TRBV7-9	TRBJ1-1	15	CASSPPRTGNTEAFF
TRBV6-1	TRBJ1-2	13	CASRPGTRYGYTF
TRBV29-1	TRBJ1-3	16	CSVWTGKEIGGNTIYF
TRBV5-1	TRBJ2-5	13	CASSTGPGGTQYF
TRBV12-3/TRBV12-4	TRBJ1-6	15	CASRRDRVANSPLHF
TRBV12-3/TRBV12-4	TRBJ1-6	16	CASSPWTVAYNSPLHF
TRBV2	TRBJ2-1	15	CASSSLAGSYNEQFF
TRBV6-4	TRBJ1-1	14	CASRAGQGNTEAFF
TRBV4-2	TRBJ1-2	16	CASSQEGQGALYGYTF
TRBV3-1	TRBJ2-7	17	CASSQGLAGGLSYEQYF
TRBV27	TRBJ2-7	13	CASSLGPLSEQYF
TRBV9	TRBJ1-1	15	CASSPKGGVSTEAFF
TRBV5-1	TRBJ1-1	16	CASKKGKQGMNTEAFF
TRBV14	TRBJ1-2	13	CASSNSLNYGYTF
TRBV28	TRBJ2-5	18	CASNKQQMFVGEQETQYF
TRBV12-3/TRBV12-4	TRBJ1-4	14	CASRRGGPNEKLFF